The clone carrying this T cell receptor beta chain was counted many times. Its target is unknown. The data derive from a study of T cell repertoires in cytomegalovirus infection. Study details: Public TCR beta signatures were indicative of both CMV infection and a matching HLA type. Study outcomes and limitations: Dominating the ex vivo response were TCR beta clonotypes that were CMV-specific and HLA-C-restricted.

Each CDR3 protein gets one entry after TCRdb re-called the reads with MiXCR. The sample includes tens of thousands of distinct CDR3 sequences, about a fifth seen only once; the top ten take about 90%. The V end lost 6 bases, the J end lost 4 bases, and 9 bases lay between the germline ends. This CDR3 comprises 13 residues. CDR1 MNHEY and CDR2 SVGEGT come from the germline V gene. Material: CD8+ T cells from cultured PBMCs, obtained from culture after CMV antigen stimulation. This TCR derives from a human donor in good health (CMV status not recorded). Some clones in this sample may be carry-over from other donors' samples. The rearrangement uses TRBV6-2 or TRBV6-3 and TRBJ2-2, with D possibly matching TRBD1 (6 bases). In DNA form, the CDR3 reads TGTGCCAGCAGCCGAGGGGGCACCGGGGAGCTGTTTTTT. It is translated as CASSRGGTGELFF.